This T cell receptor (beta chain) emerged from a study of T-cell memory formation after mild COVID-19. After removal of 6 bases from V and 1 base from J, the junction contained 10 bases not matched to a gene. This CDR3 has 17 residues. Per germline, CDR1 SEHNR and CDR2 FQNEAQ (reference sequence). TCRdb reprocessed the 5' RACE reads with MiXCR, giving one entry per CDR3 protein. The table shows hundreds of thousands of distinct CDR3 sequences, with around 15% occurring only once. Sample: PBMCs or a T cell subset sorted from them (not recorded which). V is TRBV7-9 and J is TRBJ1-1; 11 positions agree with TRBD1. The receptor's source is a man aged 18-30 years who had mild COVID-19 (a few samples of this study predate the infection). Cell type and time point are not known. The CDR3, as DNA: TGTGCCAGCAGTCCCCCGCGGGACAGGGGGGCGAACACTGAAGCTTTCTTT. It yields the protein CASSPPRDRGANTEAFF.